The next 30 T cell receptor beta chains were all read from a single sample in a study of blood T cell repertoires in COVID-19. The table came from immunoSEQ multiplex PCR; TCRdb's copy has only in-frame clones and leaves some out. In the table there are roughly 200,000 clones, approximately 89% of which are singletons. Sequencing was carried out using PBMCs or T cells enriched from blood (not recorded which). The receptors derive from a woman aged 40 to 49 with acute COVID-19.

The V call is TRBV19, the J call TRBJ1-3; possible D gene TRBD1, 6 bases. The CDR3 is 15 residues long. The V gene lost 3 bases and the J gene lost 0 bases, with 9 bases spanning the gap. The germline gives CDR1 LNHDA, CDR2 SQIVND (reference sequence). The CDR3 reads CASSIGDTSGNTIYF. The CDR3 bases are TGTGCCAGTAGTATCGGGGACACCTCTGGAAACACCATATATTTT.

The V gene is TRBV3-1 (or the pseudogene TRBV3-2), the J gene TRBJ2-7, with 11 bases aligning to TRBD1. Unmatched junction bases numbered 11, after V lost 0 bases and J lost 4 bases. The germline gives CDR1 LGHDT, CDR2 YNNKEL (reference sequence). The CDR3 runs to 18 residues. For the CDR3, the DNA is TGTGCCAGCAGCCAAGAAACCCCCTTTGGGACAGGGGGGTACGAGCAGTACTTC. This gives the protein CASSQETPFGTGGYEQYF.

The chain has TRBV30 and TRBJ1-1; perhaps TRBD1 as D (5 bases). Germline loops: CDR1 GTSNPN, CDR2 SVGIG (reference sequence). V dropped 4 bases and J dropped 5 bases, with 14 bases sitting between them. The CDR3 consists of 13 residues. The CDR3 here is CAWNIWGQTEAFF. The CDR3 DNA follows: TGTGCCTGGAATATCTGGGGCCAGACTGAAGCTTTCTTT.

The V and J genes are TRBV12-5 and TRBJ2-5, with 8 bases that match TRBD1. V shed 3 bases and J 5 bases; nucleotides not matched to a gene: 5. CDR1 LGHNT and CDR2 FRNRAP come from the germline V gene. The CDR3 totals 14 residues. The CDR3 protein is CASGLSGGGETQYF. DNA of the CDR3: TGTGCTAGTGGTTTATCAGGGGGCGGGGAGACCCAGTACTTC. The full variable domain, with the rest looked up from reference TRBV12-5 and TRBJ2-5, is DARVTQTPRHKVTEMGQEVTMRCQPILGHNTVFWYRQTMMQGLELLAYFRNRAPLDDSGMPKDRFSAEMPDATLATLKIQPSEPRDSAVYFCASGLSGGGETQYFGPGTRLLVL.

The chain is built from TRBV6-2 or TRBV6-3 and TRBJ1-2, with no clear D. Germline lookup yields CDR1 MNHEY and CDR2 SVGEGT. V was shortened by 7 bases and J by 6 bases, with 33 bases between the two germline ends. The CDR3 length is 19 residues. The CDR3 region is CASTPPPRSGSSTRDGYTF. The CDR3 DNA follows: TGTGCCAGCACCCCCCCGCCTCGGAGCGGGTCGTCTACCCGGGATGGCTACACCTTC.

In this sample, this clone turned up once. V usage is TRBV18 and J usage is TRBJ2-7; 14 bases match TRBD2. The CDR3 contains 14 residues. Trimming at V came to 3 bases and at J to 6 bases, leaving 1 base not matched to a gene. Germline CDR1 KGHSH, CDR2 LQKENI. This chain's CDR3 is CASSPGLAGGEQYF. The CDR3 region has the DNA TGTGCCAGCTCACCCGGACTAGCGGGGGGCGAGCAGTACTTC.

This chain uses TRBV5-8 with TRBJ2-3, with D unresolved. The CDR3 consists of 13 residues. V was trimmed by 5 bases and J by 4 bases, leaving 11 bases between them. Germline values: CDR1 SGHTS, CDR2 YDEGEE. As DNA, the CDR3 is TGTGCCAGCAGGGTGCCCGGTGCAGATACGCAGTATTTT. Its protein is CASRVPGADTQYF.

The chain combines TRBV5-1 with TRBJ1-2; TRBD1 aligns across 7 bases. Germline CDR1 and CDR2: SGHRS and YFSETQ. Trimming cost V 4 bases and J 3 bases; bases outside gene matches: 9. This CDR3 region has 15 residues. The CDR3 spells CASSGPTGPDYGYTF. For the CDR3, the DNA is TGCGCCAGCAGCGGACCGACAGGGCCCGACTATGGCTACACCTTC.

The chain joins TRBV18 to TRBJ2-2; a possible D gene is TRBD1 (5 bases). The CDR3 runs 14 residues. V dropped 4 bases and J dropped 4 bases, with 10 bases sitting between them. Germline V gene sequence: CDR1 KGHSH, CDR2 LQKENI. CDR3: CASSLQESTGELFF. CDR3 DNA sequence: TGTGCCAGCTCACTACAGGAGAGCACCGGGGAGCTGTTTTTT.

The chain joins TRBV4-2 to TRBJ1-2, with TRBD1 matching 11 bases. Trimming cost V 3 bases and J 5 bases; bases outside gene matches: 8. This CDR3 is 16 amino acids long. Germline lookup yields CDR1 LGHNA and CDR2 YNFKEQ. The CDR3 spells CASSHSGTGGKYGYTF. CDR3 bases: TGTGCCAGCAGCCATTCCGGGACAGGGGGAAAATATGGCTACACCTTC.

This clone occurred once. This sequence joins TRBV28 and TRBJ2-5; 11 nucleotides match TRBD1. The CDR3 loop spans 15 amino acids. Germline CDR1 reads MDHEN; CDR2 reads SYDVKM. After removal of 4 bases from V and 4 bases from J, the junction contained 5 bases not matched to a gene. The CDR3 is CASSSRTGGLETQYF. The CDR3 bases are TGTGCCAGCAGTTCAAGGACAGGGGGCCTAGAGACCCAGTACTTC.

This sequence joins TRBV4-1 and TRBJ2-1; TRBD2 might be the D (6 bases). V lost 0 bases and J 9 bases, leaving 9 bases between the germline ends. The CDR3 is 13 residues long. The V gene's germline CDR1 is MGHRA and CDR2 YSYEKL. CDR3 coding DNA: TGCGCCAGCAGCCAAGATCGCGGGGTTGAGCAGTTCTTC. Translating gives CASSQDRGVEQFF.

This chain links TRBV6-5 with TRBJ2-1; possibly TRBD1 for D (5 bases). This CDR3 has 16 residues. Germline V lookup: CDR1 MNHEY, CDR2 SVGAGI. The V gene lost 4 bases and the J gene lost 5 bases, with 18 bases spanning the gap. As DNA, the CDR3 is TGTGCCAGCAGTTCGTTAGACAGTCTTAAGCACAATGAGCAGTTCTTC. It specifies CASSSLDSLKHNEQFF.

The chain employs TRBV19 and TRBJ2-5, with 8 nucleotides matching TRBD2. Germline trimming cut 5 bases from V and 1 base from J; bases unmatched to any gene: 3. There are 14 residues in the CDR3. The germline V gene encodes CDR1 LNHDA and CDR2 SQIVND (reference sequence). CDR3 region: CASSSRGAQETQYF. CDR3 nucleotides: TGTGCCAGTAGTTCGCGGGGGGCCCAAGAGACCCAGTACTTC.

CDR3 bases: TGTGCCAGCAGCCTCCGGGACTCCTACGAGCAGTACTTC. This translates into CASSLRDSYEQYF. The V and J genes are TRBV5-4 and TRBJ2-7; possibly TRBD2 for D (5 bases). V lost 4 bases to trimming and J lost 0 bases, with 8 bases between them. The CDR3 extends over 13 amino acids. CDR1 SGHNT and CDR2 YYREEE come from the germline V gene (reference sequence). Combining the CDR3 with reference TRBV5-4 and TRBJ2-7 gives the whole variable domain ETGVTQSPTHLIKTRGQQVTLRCSSQSGHNTVSWYQQALGQGPQFIFQYYREEENGRGNFPPRFSGLQFPNYSSELNVNALELDDSALYLCASSLRDSYEQYFGPGTRLTVT.

This clone was counted a few times. The rearrangement uses TRBV9 and TRBJ1-6, with 9 bases fitting TRBD1. There are 14 residues in the CDR3. Trimming took 3 bases from V and 13 from J; bases not matched to a gene: 8. Germline V gives CDR1 SGDLS, CDR2 YYNGEE. The CDR3 DNA is TGTGCCAGCAGCGCCCCGGGACAGGGTTTTCCCCTCCACTTT. This encodes CASSAPGQGFPLHF. The whole variable domain, filled in from reference TRBV9 and TRBJ1-6, reads DSGVTQTPKHLITATGQRVTLRCSPRSGDLSVYWYQQSLDQGLQFLIQYYNGEERAKGNILERFSAQQFPDLHSELNLSSLELGDSALYFCASSAPGQGFPLHFGNGTRLTVT.

V usage is TRBV7-8 and J usage is TRBJ2-5, with 8 bases identical to TRBD1. The CDR3 is 15 amino acids. Germline assignment: CDR1 SGHVS and CDR2 FQNEAQ. The V segment lost 1 base and the J segment 4 bases; nucleotides outside the gene matches: 5. The CDR3 DNA follows: TGTGCCAGCAGCTTAGAGCAGGGGGCGGGAGAGACCCAGTACTTC. Protein product: CASSLEQGAGETQYF.

The chain couples TRBV7-9 to TRBJ2-7, with 9 bases matching TRBD1. With V trimmed by 8 bases and J by 6 bases, 11 bases remained unmatched. Germline values: CDR1 SEHNR, CDR2 FQNEAQ (reference sequence). The CDR3 totals 14 residues. The chain's CDR3 is CASGKQGASLEQYF. The CDR3 region has the DNA TGTGCCAGCGGAAAACAGGGGGCATCTCTCGAGCAGTACTTC. Based on the CDR3 plus reference TRBV7-9 and TRBJ2-7, the full variable domain is DTGVSQNPRHKITKRGQNVTFRCDPISEHNRLYWYRQTLGQGPEFLTYFQNEAQLEKSRLLSDRFSAERPKGSFSTLEIQRTEQGDSAMYLCASGKQGASLEQYFGPGTRLTVT.

This chain links TRBV19 with TRBJ2-2, with D possibly TRBD2 on 6 matching bases. V dropped 1 base and J dropped 0 bases, with 9 bases sitting between them. This CDR3 spans 16 amino acids. In germline, CDR1 is LNHDA, CDR2 SQIVND (reference sequence). CDR3 region: CASSIGGTSNTGELFF. The CDR3 region has the DNA TGTGCCAGTAGTATAGGAGGGACTTCGAACACCGGGGAGCTGTTTTTT. Filled out from reference TRBV19 and TRBJ2-2, the complete variable domain reads DGGITQSPKYLFRKEGQNVTLSCEQNLNHDAMYWYRQDPGQGLRLIYYSQIVNDFQKGDIAEGYSVSREKKESFPLTVTSAQKNPTAFYLCASSIGGTSNTGELFFGEGSRLTVL.

This chain links TRBV7-9 with TRBJ2-5, with 10 bases fitting TRBD2. Unmatched junction bases numbered 5, after V lost 0 bases and J lost 1 base. Germline CDR1 and CDR2: SEHNR and FQNEAQ (reference sequence). This CDR3 has 17 residues. The CDR3 is CASSLALRTSGQETQYF. CDR3 bases: TGTGCCAGCAGCTTAGCCCTTAGGACTAGCGGCCAAGAGACCCAGTACTTC.

This sequence joins TRBV10-3 and TRBJ1-2; a possible D gene is TRBD1 (6 bases). The germline V and J ends were trimmed by 3 bases and 4 bases, with 9 bases remaining between them. The CDR3 is 13 amino acids. CDR1 and CDR2 (germline): ENHRY, SYGVKD. CDR3 nucleotides: TGTGCCATCAGTGATCCAGGGGCCTATGGCTACACCTTC. It translates to CAISDPGAYGYTF.

J is TRBJ2-7 and V is TRBV5-1; D gene uncertain. Germline V gene lookup returns CDR1 SGHRS and CDR2 YFSETQ. The CDR3 has 16 residues. Trimming removed 0 bases from V and 4 bases from J, with 17 bases in between. The CDR3 region is CASSLEGRVAPYEQYF. The CDR3 DNA reads as TGCGCCAGCAGCTTGGAAGGTCGGGTAGCCCCTTACGAGCAGTACTTC.

The CDR3 reads CASSPSSASGTGETQYF. The CDR3 nucleotides are TGTGCCAGCAGCCCGTCTTCCGCTAGCGGAACCGGGGAGACCCAGTACTTC. The chain links TRBV9 to TRBJ2-5; TRBD2 matches 7 bases. The CDR3 runs to 17 residues. The V and J ends lost 4 bases and 5 bases, in that order; junction bases with no gene match: 17. CDR1 and CDR2 from the germline V gene are SGDLS and YYNGEE.

J is TRBJ1-5 and V is TRBV2; 7 bases agree with TRBD1. CDR3 length: 13 residues. Germline V gives CDR1 SNHLY, CDR2 FYNNEI. The junction had 6 bases not matched to a gene; V was cut back by 7 bases and J by 6 bases. CDR3 amino acids: CASTGGRAQPQHF. The DNA for the CDR3 is TGTGCCAGCACAGGGGGACGAGCTCAGCCCCAGCATTTT.

This clone was recorded once. V and J are TRBV28 and TRBJ1-4; maybe TRBD1 (6 bases). The CDR3 is 17 residues long. The germline V gene has CDR1 MDHEN and CDR2 SYDVKM. V lost 1 base, J lost 6 bases, and 18 bases lay in between. CDR3 in DNA: TGTGCCAGCAGTTTATATGTTCGGGGGGGGGCGGATGAAAAACTGTTTTTT. This translates into CASSLYVRGGADEKLFF.

The chain is built from TRBV2 and TRBJ2-1; possible D gene TRBD2, 5 bases. Trimming shortened V by 5 bases and J by 6 bases, and 11 bases separated the two germline ends. The CDR3 spans 13 residues. The germline CDR1 and CDR2 sequences are SNHLY and FYNNEI. For the CDR3, the DNA is TGTGCCAGCAGTCAGAGGAGGTTCAATGAGCAGTTCTTC. Residues: CASSQRRFNEQFF.

V usage is TRBV12-3 or TRBV12-4 and J usage is TRBJ2-1, with D perhaps matching TRBD2 (5 bases). Trimming removed 1 base from V and 13 bases from J, with 11 bases in between. CDR3 length equals 12 residues. CDR3 sequence: CASSLDFGVQFF. CDR3 sequence (DNA): TGTGCCAGCAGTTTAGACTTCGGGGTACAGTTCTTC.

In this sample, this clone turned up a few times. The V gene is TRBV2, the J gene TRBJ1-1, with TRBD1 matching 10 bases. There are 15 residues in the CDR3. Trimming at V came to 2 bases and at J to 4 bases, leaving 4 bases not matched to a gene. Germline CDR1 SNHLY, CDR2 FYNNEI. For the CDR3, the DNA is TGTGCCAGCAGTGAATCGACAGGGGGCTCCACTGAAGCTTTCTTT. It encodes CASSESTGGSTEAFF. Looking up the rest from reference TRBV2 and TRBJ1-1 gives the full variable domain: EPEVTQTPSHQVTQMGQEVILRCVPISNHLYFYWYRQILGQKVEFLVSFYNNEISEKSEIFDDQFSVERPDGSNFTLKIRSTKLEDSAMYFCASSESTGGSTEAFFGQGTRLTVV.

The V and J genes are TRBV7-2 and TRBJ2-3, with 9 positions matching TRBD2. The CDR3 has 14 residues. V gave up 6 bases and J gave up 6 bases; unmatched junction bases: 7. Per the germline V gene, CDR1 is SGHTA and CDR2 is FQGNSA. The CDR3 bases are TGTGCCAGCAGGGGCGGGAGGGCCGCGGATACGCAGTATTTT. This translates into CASRGGRAADTQYF.

The CDR3 protein is CASSHPGTGDRITEAFF. CDR3 coding DNA: TGTGCCAGTAGTCACCCCGGGACAGGGGATCGGATCACTGAAGCTTTCTTT. The gene calls are TRBV19 and TRBJ1-1, with TRBD1 matching 10 bases. Germline-derived CDR1 and CDR2 are LNHDA and SQIVND (reference sequence). Unmatched junction bases numbered 13, after V lost 5 bases and J lost 4 bases. This CDR3 has 17 residues.